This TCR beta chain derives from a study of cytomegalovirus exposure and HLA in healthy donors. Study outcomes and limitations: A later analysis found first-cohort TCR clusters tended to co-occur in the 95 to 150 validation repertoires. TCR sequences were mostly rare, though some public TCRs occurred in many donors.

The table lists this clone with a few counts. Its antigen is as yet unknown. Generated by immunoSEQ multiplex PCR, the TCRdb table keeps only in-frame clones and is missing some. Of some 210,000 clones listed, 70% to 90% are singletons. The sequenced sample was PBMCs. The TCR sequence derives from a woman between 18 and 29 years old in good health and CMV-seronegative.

CDR3 sequence reads: CASSEARDYGYTF. The CDR3 nucleotides read TGTGCCAGCAGTGAAGCCAGGGACTATGGCTACACCTTC. The gene calls are TRBV2 and TRBJ1-2, with TRBD1 as a possible D gene (5 bases). The germline CDR1 and CDR2 sequences are SNHLY and FYNNEI. Deletions cut 0 bases from V and 3 bases from J, with 5 bases between. CDR3 length: 13 amino acids.